This T cell receptor beta chain was identified in a study of CD8 T cells in ankylosing spondylitis. Notes on the study in general: Disease-linked clones, CD8+, were relatively rare in peripheral blood. Existing reports had already noted some motif variants in reactive arthritis synovial fluid and blood. Clones linked to disease were reported to show significant enrichment in matched ankylosing spondylitis synovial fluid. Eight highly homologous variants made up a TCR beta motif, and this motif appeared characteristic of ankylosing spondylitis blood.

It was by quantitative 5'-RACE with molecular barcodes that TCR beta libraries were made. From the 5' RACE reads, TCRdb called clonotypes with MiXCR, one entry per CDR3 protein. The repertoire holds some 700,000 distinct CDR3 sequences, with under 20% as singletons. Germline V CDR1 and CDR2: SGHTA, FQGNSA. Trimming stripped 8 bases from V and 2 bases from J, with 12 bases between. The CDR3 covers 14 residues. Comments on this clonotype: Its matching antigen is unknown.

The chain joins TRBV7-2 to TRBJ2-2; no firm D call. The material sequenced was blood, either unsorted or a sorted T cell fraction (not recorded which). The clonotype was recovered from a male donor with ankylosing spondylitis. The CDR3 region is CASGSAANTGELFF. The DNA for the CDR3 is TGTGCCAGCGGGTCGGCAGCCAACACCGGGGAGCTGTTTTTT.